The 17 T cell receptor beta chains in this list originate from one sample, sequenced in a study of response to subunit inactivated influenza vaccine. TCRdb re-derived calls from the RT-PCR reads in MiXCR, one entry per CDR3 protein. The sample comprises around 320,000 distinct CDR3 sequences, around 22% of which are singletons, and around 10% rests with the top ten. Sequencing used PBMCs from blood, obtained 21 months after vaccination. These receptors were taken from a man in his fifties or sixties who received an inactivated influenza vaccine.

The chain has TRBV7-9 and TRBJ2-3, with D perhaps TRBD1 or TRBD2 (5 bases each). CDR3 length: 17 residues. V lost 5 bases to trimming and J lost 3 bases, with 21 bases between them. The germline V gene has CDR1 SEHNR and CDR2 FQNEAQ (reference sequence). CDR3 DNA sequence: TGTGCCAGCAGCAAGATGGGATTCGGGGCAGGGACAGATACGCAGTATTTT. Its translation is CASSKMGFGAGTDTQYF.

This clonotype has more than one count but fewer than ten. This chain uses TRBV6-1 with TRBJ1-2; no clear D gene. V shed 2 bases and J shed 14 bases, with 9 bases lying between them. This CDR3 region has 10 residues. The germline CDR1 and CDR2 sequences are MNHNS and SASEGT. CDR3 region: CASSELAPTF. The CDR3 DNA is TGTGCCAGCAGTGAACTTGCGCCAACCTTC.

The count of this clonotype is one. This rearrangement joins TRBV4-3 to TRBJ2-3; D not resolved. Looked up from germline, CDR1 is LGHNA and CDR2 is YSLEER. The CDR3 is 12 residues long. V lost 1 base and J 6 bases, leaving 5 bases between the germline ends. The DNA for the CDR3 is TGCGCCAGCAGCCAAGGGGGTGATACGCAGTATTTT. Amino acids: CASSQGGDTQYF.

The chain is built from TRBV7-6 and TRBJ2-6, with D possibly TRBD2 on 6 matching bases. The CDR3 totals 19 residues. Germline lookup yields CDR1 SGHVS and CDR2 FNYEAQ. Trimming removed 0 bases from V and 4 bases from J, with 19 bases in between. CDR3 nucleotide sequence: TGTGCCAGCAGCTTAGCGTTAAGGGACCCGGGGGTCGGGGCCAACGTCCTGACTTTC. It specifies CASSLALRDPGVGANVLTF.

J is TRBJ1-2 and V is TRBV4-3, with 8 bases identical to TRBD1. The V gene's germline CDR1 is LGHNA and CDR2 YSLEER. V was clipped by 0 bases and J by 4 bases; unmatched bases: 7. The CDR3 loop spans 16 amino acids. The CDR3 reads CASSQDLWTGTYGYTF. CDR3 nucleotides: TGCGCCAGCAGCCAAGATCTCTGGACAGGGACCTATGGCTACACCTTC.

The chain links TRBV28 to TRBJ1-2, with D tentatively TRBD1 (5 bases). V was pared by 7 bases and J by 3 bases, with 18 bases between. The CDR3 extends over 15 amino acids. The V gene's germline CDR1 is MDHEN and CDR2 SYDVKM. CDR3: CASTILRGRYYGYTF. CDR3 nucleotide sequence: TGTGCCAGCACCATTCTTAGGGGAAGGTACTATGGCTACACCTTC.

J is TRBJ1-5 and V is TRBV7-2; D uncertain. CDR1 is SGHTA and CDR2 is FQGNSA in the germline V gene. The CDR3 length is 12 residues. Trimming removed 5 bases from V and 9 bases from J, with 11 bases in between. CDR3 bases: TGTGCCAGCAGCCGCGGTGGTACGCCCCAGCATTTT. This translates into CASSRGGTPQHF.

This clonotype was seen a few times. This sequence joins TRBV25-1 and TRBJ2-1, with TRBD2 identical over 11 bases. The J segment lost 2 bases and the V segment lost 4 bases, leaving 4 bases of the junction unmatched. There are 16 residues in the CDR3. The germline gives CDR1 MGHDK, CDR2 SYGVNS. CDR3 sequence: CASSAPGLAAYNEQFF. The CDR3 DNA is TGTGCCAGCAGTGCCCCGGGACTAGCGGCCTACAATGAGCAGTTCTTC.

This clonotype was seen only a few times. V usage is TRBV12-3 or TRBV12-4 and J usage is TRBJ1-3; D remains unclear. V shed 4 bases and J shed 6 bases, with 7 bases lying between them. The CDR3 extends over 12 amino acids. CDR3 protein: CASSSAPNTIYF. For the CDR3, the DNA is TGTGCCAGCAGTTCTGCCCCAAACACCATATATTTT.

The chain couples TRBV5-5 to TRBJ1-1; D is undetermined. CDR1 is SGHKS, CDR2 YYEKEE, per germline (reference sequence). CDR3 size: 15 residues. Trimming removed 1 base at V and 6 bases at J, with 16 bases between. CDR3 region: CASSLNPASFSEAFF. CDR3 nucleotides: TGTGCCAGCAGCTTGAATCCAGCGAGTTTCTCTGAAGCTTTCTTT.

The rearrangement links TRBV29-1 to TRBJ2-7, with TRBD2 as a possible D gene (6 bases). CDR3 size: 15 residues. V lost 0 bases, J lost 2 bases, and 14 bases lay in between. Looked up from germline, CDR1 is SQVTM and CDR2 is ANQGSEA. This CDR3 reads CSVEDPTGVTYEQYF. The DNA of the CDR3 is TGCAGCGTTGAAGACCCTACGGGGGTGACCTACGAGCAGTACTTC.

This clonotype was seen more than once but under ten times. The chain couples TRBV5-1 to TRBJ1-4; D perhaps matches TRBD1 (5 bases). Between the trimmed V and J ends, which lost 0 bases and 6 bases, there was a span of 9 bases. This CDR3 contains 14 residues. Looked up from germline, CDR1 is SGHRS and CDR2 is YFSETQ. The CDR3 DNA follows: TGCGCCAGCAGCTTGGGGGGGATCGATGAAAAACTGTTTTTT. Protein product: CASSLGGIDEKLFF. The full variable domain, in which reference TRBV5-1 and TRBJ1-4 provide the parts outside the CDR3, is KAGVTQTPRYLIKTRGQQVTLSCSPISGHRSVSWYQQTPGQGLQFLFEYFSETQRNKGNFPGRFSGRQFSNSRSEMNVSTLELGDSALYLCASSLGGIDEKLFFGSGTQLSVL.

This clonotype was recorded at least ten times. This chain uses TRBV7-9 with TRBJ1-2; D not resolved. The CDR3 runs 13 residues. V lost 0 bases and J 8 bases, leaving 10 bases between the germline ends. Germline V gives CDR1 SEHNR, CDR2 FQNEAQ (reference sequence). The CDR3 loop is CASSLAPTWGYTF. Written as DNA, the CDR3 is TGTGCCAGCAGCTTAGCCCCAACTTGGGGCTACACCTTC.

The CDR3 nucleotides are TGCAGTGCTAGAGATAACAGGGTGGACTACGAGCAGTACTTC. It translates to CSARDNRVDYEQYF. The chain recombines TRBV20-1 with TRBJ2-7, with TRBD1 as a possible D gene (6 bases). Trimming removed 0 bases from V and 3 bases from J, with 12 bases in between. CDR3 length equals 14 residues. Germline loops: CDR1 DFQATT, CDR2 SNEGSKA (reference sequence).

The chain has TRBV24-1 and TRBJ1-2; no definite D call. In germline, CDR1 is KGHDR, CDR2 SFDVKD. The CDR3 extends over 12 amino acids. V was trimmed by 5 bases and J by 8 bases, leaving 11 bases between them. Here the CDR3 reads CATSAPSGGYTF. CDR3 DNA: TGTGCCACCAGTGCCCCTTCAGGCGGCTACACCTTC.

This clonotype appeared a few times. This may stem from a read error, because a much larger clone lies one nucleotide away. The chain combines TRBV7-2 with TRBJ2-5; D perhaps matches TRBD2 (5 bases). From germline, CDR1 is SGHTA and CDR2 FQGNSA. CDR3 length: 13 amino acids. Deletions cut 4 bases from V and 1 base from J, with 7 bases between. The CDR3 here is CASSSRGQETQYF. The CDR3 DNA sequence: TGTGCCAGCAGCTCCCGGGGCCAAGAGACCCAGTACTTC.

The chain is built from TRBV20-1 and TRBJ2-4, with D perhaps TRBD1 (5 bases). Germline-derived CDR1 and CDR2 are DFQATT and SNEGSKA (reference sequence). The CDR3 runs 17 residues. V dropped 3 bases and J dropped 0 bases, with 18 bases sitting between them. In DNA, the CDR3 is TGCAGTGCTAGCTCGGCAGGGCCTACTTTAGCCAAAAACATTCAGTACTTC. It codes for CSASSAGPTLAKNIQYF.